This record looks at one TCR beta chain sequence and its context. The germline V and J ends were trimmed by 0 bases and 2 bases, with 8 bases remaining between them. CDR1 SGHAT and CDR2 FQNNGV come from the germline V gene. The CDR3 totals 15 residues. The data originate from a study of blood T cell repertoires in COVID-19. Study-wide context: Sources were T cells, B-cell-depleted T cells, or PBMCs; the material itself was cDNA or gDNA.

TCRdb's copy holds only in-frame clones and misses some; the assay was immunoSEQ multiplex PCR. The sample gives fewer than 130,000 clones, 75% to 80% of which show up once; more than 15% is in the top ten. The TCR sequence derives from an elderly woman with active or convalescent COVID-19. Sequenced sample: peripheral blood. The chain joins TRBV11-2 to TRBJ2-1, with D possibly matching TRBD2 (5 bases). CDR3 sequence: CASSLEGSAYNEQFF. CDR3 coding DNA: TGTGCCAGCAGCTTAGAAGGTAGCGCCTACAATGAGCAGTTCTTC.